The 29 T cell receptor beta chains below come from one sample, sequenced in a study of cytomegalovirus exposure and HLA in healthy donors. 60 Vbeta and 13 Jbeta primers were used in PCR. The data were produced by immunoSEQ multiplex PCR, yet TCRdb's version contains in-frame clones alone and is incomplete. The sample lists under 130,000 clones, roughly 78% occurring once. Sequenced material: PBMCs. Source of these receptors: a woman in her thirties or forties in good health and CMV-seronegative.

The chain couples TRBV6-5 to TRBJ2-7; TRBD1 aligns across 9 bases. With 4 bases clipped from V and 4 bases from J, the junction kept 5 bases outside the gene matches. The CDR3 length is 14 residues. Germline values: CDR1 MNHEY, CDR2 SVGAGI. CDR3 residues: CASSLGQGGYEQYF. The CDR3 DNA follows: TGTGCCAGCAGTTTGGGACAGGGCGGTTACGAGCAGTACTTC.

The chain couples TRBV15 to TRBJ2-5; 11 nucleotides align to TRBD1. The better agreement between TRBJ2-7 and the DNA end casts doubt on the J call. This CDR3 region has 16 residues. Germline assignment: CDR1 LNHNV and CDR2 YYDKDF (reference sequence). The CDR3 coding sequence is TGTGCCACCAGCAGTTTCCGGGACAGGGGGTCCTACGAGCAGTACTTC. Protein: CATSSFRDRGSYEQYF.

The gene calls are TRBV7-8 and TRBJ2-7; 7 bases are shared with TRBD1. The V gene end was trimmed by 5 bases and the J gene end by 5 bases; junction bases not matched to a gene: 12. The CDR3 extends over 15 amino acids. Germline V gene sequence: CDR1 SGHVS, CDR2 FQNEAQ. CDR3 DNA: TGTGCCAGCAGCCTAAGACAGGGCGGTTTGGACGAGCAGTACTTC. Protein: CASSLRQGGLDEQYF.

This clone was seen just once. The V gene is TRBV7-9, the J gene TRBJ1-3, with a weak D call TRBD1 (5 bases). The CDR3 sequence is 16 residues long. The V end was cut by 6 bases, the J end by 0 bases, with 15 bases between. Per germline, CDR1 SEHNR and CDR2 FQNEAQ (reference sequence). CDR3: CASRTGGVHSGNTIYF. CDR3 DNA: TGTGCCAGCAGAACGGGGGGAGTGCACTCTGGAAACACCATATATTTT.

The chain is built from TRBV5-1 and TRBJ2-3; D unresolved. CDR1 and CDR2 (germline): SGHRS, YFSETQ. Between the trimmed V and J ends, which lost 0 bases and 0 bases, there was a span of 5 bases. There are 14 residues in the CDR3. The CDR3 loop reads CASSLGASTDTQYF. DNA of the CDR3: TGCGCCAGCAGCTTGGGCGCTAGCACAGATACGCAGTATTTT.

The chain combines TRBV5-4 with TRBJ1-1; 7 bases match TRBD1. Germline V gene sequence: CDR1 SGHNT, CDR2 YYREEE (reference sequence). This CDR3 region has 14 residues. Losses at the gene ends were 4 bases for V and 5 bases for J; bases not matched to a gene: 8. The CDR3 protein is CASSRRQGETEAFF. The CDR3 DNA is TGTGCCAGCAGCCGCCGACAGGGTGAAACTGAAGCTTTCTTT.

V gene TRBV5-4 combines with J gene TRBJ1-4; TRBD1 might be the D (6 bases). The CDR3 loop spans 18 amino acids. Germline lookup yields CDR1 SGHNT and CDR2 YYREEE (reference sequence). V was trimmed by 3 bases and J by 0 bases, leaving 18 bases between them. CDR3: CASSSDDGDTATNEKLFF. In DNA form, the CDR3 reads TGTGCCAGCAGCTCCGACGATGGGGACACAGCAACTAATGAAAAACTGTTTTTT.

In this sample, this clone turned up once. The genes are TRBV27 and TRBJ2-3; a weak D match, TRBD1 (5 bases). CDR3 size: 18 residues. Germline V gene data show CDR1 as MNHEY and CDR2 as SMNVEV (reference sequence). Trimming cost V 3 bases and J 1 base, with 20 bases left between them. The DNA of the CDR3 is TGTGCCAGCAGTTTGTATTATGATGGGGCGGCCCGCACAGATACGCAGTATTTT. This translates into CASSLYYDGAARTDTQYF.

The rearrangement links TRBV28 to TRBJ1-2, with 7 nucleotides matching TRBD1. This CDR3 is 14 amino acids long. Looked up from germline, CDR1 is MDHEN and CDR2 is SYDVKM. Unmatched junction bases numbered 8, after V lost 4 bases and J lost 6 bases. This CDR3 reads CASSSYPDRDGYTF. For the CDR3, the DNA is TGTGCCAGCAGTTCTTACCCCGACAGGGATGGCTACACCTTC.

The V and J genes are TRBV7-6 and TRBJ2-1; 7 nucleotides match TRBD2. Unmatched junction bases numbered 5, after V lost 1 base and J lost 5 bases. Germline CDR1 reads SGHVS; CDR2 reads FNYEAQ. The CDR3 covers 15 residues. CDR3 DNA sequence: TGTGCCAGCAGCTTAGTAGCGGGCGCTCACAATGAGCAGTTCTTC. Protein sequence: CASSLVAGAHNEQFF.

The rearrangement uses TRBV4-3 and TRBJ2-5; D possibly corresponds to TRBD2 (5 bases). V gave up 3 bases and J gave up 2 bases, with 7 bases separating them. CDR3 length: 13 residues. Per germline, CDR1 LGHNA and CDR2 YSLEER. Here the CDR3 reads CASSHRTQETQYF. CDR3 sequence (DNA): TGCGCCAGCAGCCATCGGACTCAAGAGACCCAGTACTTC.

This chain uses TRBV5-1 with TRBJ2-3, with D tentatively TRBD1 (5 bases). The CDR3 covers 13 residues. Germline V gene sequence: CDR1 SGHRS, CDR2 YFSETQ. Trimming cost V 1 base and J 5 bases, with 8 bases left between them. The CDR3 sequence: CASSLQGGDTQYF. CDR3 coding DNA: TGCGCCAGCAGCTTGCAGGGCGGAGATACGCAGTATTTT.

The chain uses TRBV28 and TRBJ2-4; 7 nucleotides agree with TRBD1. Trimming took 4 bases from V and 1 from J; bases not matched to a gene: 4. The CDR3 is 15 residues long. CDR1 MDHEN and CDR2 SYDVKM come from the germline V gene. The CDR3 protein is CASSSTGKAKNIQYF. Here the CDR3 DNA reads TGTGCCAGCAGTTCGACAGGGAAGGCCAAAAACATTCAGTACTTC.

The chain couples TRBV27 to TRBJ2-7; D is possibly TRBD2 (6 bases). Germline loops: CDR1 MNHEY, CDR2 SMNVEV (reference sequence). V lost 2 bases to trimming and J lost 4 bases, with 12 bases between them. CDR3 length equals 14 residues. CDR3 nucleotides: TGTGCCAGCAGTTTACGGGAGAGCGGGTACGAGCAGTACTTC. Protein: CASSLRESGYEQYF.

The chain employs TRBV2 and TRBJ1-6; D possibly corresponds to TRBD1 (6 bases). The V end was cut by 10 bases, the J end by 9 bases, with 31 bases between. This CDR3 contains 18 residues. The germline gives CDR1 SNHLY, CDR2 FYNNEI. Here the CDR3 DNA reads TGTGCCACCAACTCCGTGACAGGCTCTACCCCGGCGGGTTCACCCCTCCACTTT. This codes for CATNSVTGSTPAGSPLHF.

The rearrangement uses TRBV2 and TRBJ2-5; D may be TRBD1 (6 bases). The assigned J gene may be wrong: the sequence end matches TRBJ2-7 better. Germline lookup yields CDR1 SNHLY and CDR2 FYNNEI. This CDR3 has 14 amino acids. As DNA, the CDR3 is TGTGCCAGCAGGGTTCCGGGGACACTACACGAGCAGTACTTC. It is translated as CASRVPGTLHEQYF.

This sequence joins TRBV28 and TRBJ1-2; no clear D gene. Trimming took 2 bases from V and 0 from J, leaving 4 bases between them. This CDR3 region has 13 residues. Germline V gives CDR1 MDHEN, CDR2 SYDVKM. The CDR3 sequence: CASSLTANYGYTF. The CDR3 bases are TGTGCCAGCAGTTTAACAGCTAACTATGGCTACACCTTC.

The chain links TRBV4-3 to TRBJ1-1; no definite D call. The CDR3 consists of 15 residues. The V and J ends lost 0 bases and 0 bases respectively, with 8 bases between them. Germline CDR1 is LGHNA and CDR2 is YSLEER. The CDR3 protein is CASSQDSPMNTEAFF. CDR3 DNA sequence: TGCGCCAGCAGCCAAGATAGTCCGATGAACACTGAAGCTTTCTTT.

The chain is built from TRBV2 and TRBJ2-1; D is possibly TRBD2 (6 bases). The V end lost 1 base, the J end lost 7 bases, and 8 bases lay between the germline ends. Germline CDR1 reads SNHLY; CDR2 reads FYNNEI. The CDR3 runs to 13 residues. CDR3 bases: TGTGCCAGCAGTGAAGATGCGGGGAATGAGCAGTTCTTC. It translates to CASSEDAGNEQFF. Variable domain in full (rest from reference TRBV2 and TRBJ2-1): EPEVTQTPSHQVTQMGQEVILRCVPISNHLYFYWYRQILGQKVEFLVSFYNNEISEKSEIFDDQFSVERPDGSNFTLKIRSTKLEDSAMYFCASSEDAGNEQFFGPGTRLTVL.

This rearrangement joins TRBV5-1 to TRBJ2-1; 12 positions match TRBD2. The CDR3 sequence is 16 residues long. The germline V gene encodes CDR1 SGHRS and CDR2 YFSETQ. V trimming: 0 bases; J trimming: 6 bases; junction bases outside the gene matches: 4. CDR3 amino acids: CASSLVTSGSGNEQFF. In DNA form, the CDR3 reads TGCGCCAGCAGCTTGGTGACTAGCGGGAGTGGCAATGAGCAGTTCTTC.

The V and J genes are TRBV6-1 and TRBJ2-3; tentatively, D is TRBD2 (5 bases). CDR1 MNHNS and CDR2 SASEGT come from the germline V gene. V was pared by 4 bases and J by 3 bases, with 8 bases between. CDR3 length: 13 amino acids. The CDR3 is CASSARGTDTQYF. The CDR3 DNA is TGTGCCAGCAGTGCCCGAGGGACAGATACGCAGTATTTT.

DNA of the CDR3: TGTGCCAGCAGTTTTTTAGGACAGGGGGGCTATGGCTACACCTTC. Amino acid sequence: CASSFLGQGGYGYTF. This chain uses TRBV27 with TRBJ1-2; 10 nucleotides match TRBD1. This CDR3 contains 15 residues. V shed 3 bases and J 4 bases; nucleotides not matched to a gene: 5. From germline, CDR1 is MNHEY and CDR2 SMNVEV (reference sequence).

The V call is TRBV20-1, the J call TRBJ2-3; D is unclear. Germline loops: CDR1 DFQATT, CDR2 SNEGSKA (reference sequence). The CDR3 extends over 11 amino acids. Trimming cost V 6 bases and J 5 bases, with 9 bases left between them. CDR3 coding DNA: TGCAGTGCCGAAGGAGAAGATACGCAGTATTTT. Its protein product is CSAEGEDTQYF.

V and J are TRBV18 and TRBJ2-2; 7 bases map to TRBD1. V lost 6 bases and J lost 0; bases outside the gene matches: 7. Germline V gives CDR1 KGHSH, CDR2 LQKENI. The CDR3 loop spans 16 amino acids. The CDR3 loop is CASSLGQATNTGELFF. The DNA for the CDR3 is TGTGCCAGCTCCCTCGGACAGGCTACGAACACCGGGGAGCTGTTTTTT.

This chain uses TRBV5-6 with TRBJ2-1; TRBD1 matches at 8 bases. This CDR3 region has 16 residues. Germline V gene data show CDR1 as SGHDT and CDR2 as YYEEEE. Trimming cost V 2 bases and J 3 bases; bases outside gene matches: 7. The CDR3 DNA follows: TGTGCCAGCAGCTTTGTCCCGACAGGGGTCTACAATGAGCAGTTCTTC. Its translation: CASSFVPTGVYNEQFF.

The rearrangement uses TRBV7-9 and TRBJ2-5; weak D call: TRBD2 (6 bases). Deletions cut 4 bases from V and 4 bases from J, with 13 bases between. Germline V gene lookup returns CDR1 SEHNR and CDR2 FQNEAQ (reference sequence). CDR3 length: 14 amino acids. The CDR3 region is CASSSLAKLETQYF. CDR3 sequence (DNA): TGTGCCAGCAGCTCCCTAGCGAAACTAGAGACCCAGTACTTC.

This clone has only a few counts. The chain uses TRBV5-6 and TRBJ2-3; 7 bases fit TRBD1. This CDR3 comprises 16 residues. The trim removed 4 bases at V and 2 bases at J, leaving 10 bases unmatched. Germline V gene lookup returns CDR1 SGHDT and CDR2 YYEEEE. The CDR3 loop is CASSRYRGLPTDTQYF. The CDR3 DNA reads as TGTGCCAGCAGCCGTTACAGGGGCCTTCCCACAGATACGCAGTATTTT.

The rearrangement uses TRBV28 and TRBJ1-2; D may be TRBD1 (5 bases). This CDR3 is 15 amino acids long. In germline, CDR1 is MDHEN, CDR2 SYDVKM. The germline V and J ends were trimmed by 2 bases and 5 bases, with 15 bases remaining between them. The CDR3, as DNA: TGTGCCAGCAGTTTAGTGGCGGGGCAGGCTTATGGCTACACCTTC. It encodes CASSLVAGQAYGYTF.

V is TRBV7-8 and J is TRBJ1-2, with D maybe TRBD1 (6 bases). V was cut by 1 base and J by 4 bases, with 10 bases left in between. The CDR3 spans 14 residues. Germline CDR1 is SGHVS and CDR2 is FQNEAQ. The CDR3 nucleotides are TGTGCCAGCAGCTTAGGGGTACAGGGCTATGGCTACACCTTC. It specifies CASSLGVQGYGYTF.